The 5 T cell receptor beta chains reported below all come from one sample, sequenced in a study of CD8+ T cells in alopecia areata. In each case, RNA was isolated and then reverse transcribed into cDNA as the sequencing template. TCRdb's copy holds only in-frame clones and misses some; the assay was immunoSEQ multiplex PCR. The data hold over 200,000 clones, with 64% observed a single time. Treatment denoted: oral pan-JAK inhibitor, 5-10 mg twice daily. Sequencing used CD4+ T cells sorted from blood, obtained at week 4, from a patient treated with tofacitinib. These TCRs come from a human donor with alopecia areata.

This clone came up a few times. J is TRBJ1-2 and V is TRBV29-1, with 7 bases identical to TRBD1. V lost 3 bases to trimming and J lost 4 bases; unmatched junction nucleotides: 8. CDR3 length: 14 residues. The germline V gene encodes CDR1 SQVTM and CDR2 ANQGSEA. CDR3 DNA sequence: TGCAGCGTTGACCCCAGGGGGGAAAGCTATGGCTACACCTTC. Translated: CSVDPRGESYGYTF.

To note about this clone: At the DNA level, this CDR3 is encoded by other sequences in the same sample as well. This chain joins TRBV7-8 and TRBJ2-3, with D unclear. CDR1 SGHVS and CDR2 FQNEAQ come from the germline V gene. The CDR3 has 12 amino acids. V gave up 4 bases and J gave up 2 bases, with 4 bases separating them. The CDR3 DNA reads TGTGCCAGCAGCTCGTCCACAGATACGCAGTATTTT. Translation gives CASSSSTDTQYF.

This clone was counted a few times. The chain couples TRBV9 to TRBJ2-5; possibly TRBD1 or TRBD2 for D (5 bases each). This CDR3 comprises 15 residues. Germline V gene lookup returns CDR1 SGDLS and CDR2 YYNGEE. Trimming took 2 bases from V and 2 from J, leaving 13 bases between them. CDR3 region: CASSVSTGPQETQYF. DNA of the CDR3: TGTGCCAGCAGCGTTTCAACGGGACCACAAGAGACCCAGTACTTC.

The CDR3 region has the DNA TGTGCCAGCAGTCAAGGGCCTAAGGGGAATGAGCAGTTCTTC. It encodes CASSQGPKGNEQFF. The chain employs TRBV2 and TRBJ2-1, with D perhaps matching TRBD1 (5 bases). Germline V lookup: CDR1 SNHLY, CDR2 FYNNEI. The V gene lost 5 bases and the J gene lost 7 bases, with 15 bases spanning the gap. The CDR3 is made up of 14 amino acids. The full variable domain, in which reference TRBV2 and TRBJ2-1 provide the parts outside the CDR3, is EPEVTQTPSHQVTQMGQEVILRCVPISNHLYFYWYRQILGQKVEFLVSFYNNEISEKSEIFDDQFSVERPDGSNFTLKIRSTKLEDSAMYFCASSQGPKGNEQFFGPGTRLTVL.

The table lists this clone with a few counts. The chain has TRBV5-4 and TRBJ1-5; D call uncertain. The germline CDR1 and CDR2 sequences are SGHNT and YYREEE (reference sequence). V was pared by 0 bases and J by 0 bases, with 16 bases between. This CDR3 has 18 amino acids. As DNA, the CDR3 is TGTGCCAGCAGCTTGGGGAGGGTACACGGATATAGCAATCAGCCCCAGCATTTT. Residues: CASSLGRVHGYSNQPQHF. Together with reference TRBV5-4 and TRBJ1-5, the CDR3 gives the full variable domain: ETGVTQSPTHLIKTRGQQVTLRCSSQSGHNTVSWYQQALGQGPQFIFQYYREEENGRGNFPPRFSGLQFPNYSSELNVNALELDDSALYLCASSLGRVHGYSNQPQHFGDGTRLSIL.